A selection of T cell receptor beta chains follows, all from one sample in a study of shared clonotypes between healthy human individuals. Sequencing was performed with immunoSEQ multiplex PCR; in TCRdb, only in-frame clones are kept and a portion is missing. The sample yields 300,000 or so clones, approximately 79% seen once. The sequenced sample consisted of memory CD4+ T cells sorted from blood. The receptor set was obtained from a man between 25 and 39 years old in good health. Each CDR3 is given with its conserved first and last residue. Each record gives: V gene, clone size, J gene, D gene, CDR3 length, CDR3 DNA, CDR3 protein. A D gene is named only where the DNA matches it firmly. Expanded clones get a size class; other rows say once, few or many, or leave the size out.

TRBV5-4	.	TRBJ1-3	TRBD1	14	TGTGCCAGCAGCCCGGGACAGGGGATAAACACCATATATTTT	CASSPGQGINTIYF
TRBV6-1	.	TRBJ2-1	.	15	TGTGCCAGCAGTTTACAGGGCCGGTTCGGCAATGAGCAGTTCTTC	CASSLQGRFGNEQFF
TRBV5-1	.	TRBJ2-7	TRBD1	15	TGCGCCAGCAGCGATCCGGGACAGGGGGCCGACGAGCAGTACTTC	CASSDPGQGADEQYF
TRBV10-3	.	TRBJ2-7	TRBD1	12	TGTGCCATCAGTGAAGACAGGGACGAGCAGTACTTC	CAISEDRDEQYF
TRBV10-3	once	TRBJ2-1	TRBD2	16	TGTGCCATCAGTGAGTCAGCAGCGGGAGTACACAATGAGCAGTTCTTC	CAISESAAGVHNEQFF
TRBV28	few	TRBJ2-5	.	14	TGTGCCAGCAGTATGGCGGGACGCCAAGAGACCCAGTACTTC	CASSMAGRQETQYF
TRBV7-3	.	TRBJ2-1	.	16	TGTGCCAGCAGCCCCCGTTTGGGGGAGTCAGTACGTGAGCAGTTCTTC	CASSPRLGESVREQFF
TRBV6-5	.	TRBJ2-3	.	13	TGTGCCAGCAGTTACTCGGGGGTCCATACGCAGTATTTT	CASSYSGVHTQYF
TRBV2	.	TRBJ1-5	.	15	TGTGCCAGCAGTGTAGGTACAGGGAGCAATCAGCCCCAGCATTTT	CASSVGTGSNQPQHF
TRBV7-9	.	TRBJ1-1	.	14	TGTGCCAGCAGCAGAACGGTTAGTGGGACTGAAGCTTTCTTT	CASSRTVSGTEAFF
TRBV7-2	.	TRBJ2-6	.	15	TGTGCCAGCAGCTTCAAACAGTCTGGGGCCAACGTCCTGACTTTC	CASSFKQSGANVLTF
TRBV28	.	TRBJ1-1	.	14	TGTGCCAGCAGGAACGGCGGAATGAACACTGAAGCTTTCTTT	CASRNGGMNTEAFF
TRBV11-2	.	TRBJ2-2	.	16	TGTGCCAGCAGCTTAGTAAGAGGGCCTAACACCGGGGAGCTGTTTTTT	CASSLVRGPNTGELFF
TRBV11-3	many	TRBJ1-1	.	13	TGTGCCAGCAGCTTAGATCAGATTGGGGAAGCTTTCTTT	CASSLDQIGEAFF
TRBV7-9	.	TRBJ2-7	.	13	TGTGCCAGCAGCTTCCCTAATTCCTACGAGCAGTACTTC	CASSFPNSYEQYF
TRBV28	many	TRBJ2-7	.	13	TGTGCCAGCAGTTTAAGCATCTCCTACGAGCAGTACTTC	CASSLSISYEQYF
TRBV10-3	.	TRBJ2-7	.	14	TGTGCCATCAAAGGGCTCAGCGCCGGCTACGAGCAGTACTTC	CAIKGLSAGYEQYF
TRBV27	once	TRBJ1-3	.	14	TGTGCCAGCAGTTTAGTGCAGGGAGGAAACACCATATATTTT	CASSLVQGGNTIYF
TRBV25-1	.	TRBJ1-2	.	15	TGTGCCAGCAGTGACCCAATCCAGGGGATCGGAGGCTACACCTTC	CASSDPIQGIGGYTF
TRBV30	.	TRBJ1-2	.	13	TGTGCCTGGAGGAAGGACGAGAACTATGGCTACACCTTC	CAWRKDENYGYTF
TRBV27	.	TRBJ1-4	.	15	TGTGCCAGCAGTGACGACCGGGTCGGGGGTTCAAAACTGTTTTTT	CASSDDRVGGSKLFF
TRBV6-5	few	TRBJ2-1	.	13	TGTGCCAGCAGGTTAGAGGGAGGCTATGAGCAGTTCTTC	CASRLEGGYEQFF
TRBV9	once	TRBJ1-1	.	15	TGTGCCAGCAGCGCAGCCCAACAGGGTAGCGCTGAAGCTTTCTTT	CASSAAQQGSAEAFF
TRBV27	.	TRBJ2-7	TRBD1	14	TGTGCCAGCAAAGGACAGGGGGCCTCCTACGAGCAGTACTTC	CASKGQGASYEQYF
TRBV14	.	TRBJ2-1	.	14	TGTGCCAGCAGCCAAGAAGGCTCCTACAATGAGCAGTTCTTC	CASSQEGSYNEQFF
TRBV5-1	.	TRBJ2-1	TRBD1	14	TGCGCCAGCAGCTCACAGGGGGCGGGGAATGAGCAGTTCTTC	CASSSQGAGNEQFF
TRBV15	.	TRBJ2-5	TRBD2	15	TGTGCCACCAGCTTTAAGCGGGAGGCCCCGGAGACCCAGTACTTC	CATSFKREAPETQYF
TRBV30	.	TRBJ2-2	.	17	TGTGCCTGGGGATTAGGGATGGACCCGCCGGTGGCCGGGGAGCTGTTTTTT	CAWGLGMDPPVAGELFF
TRBV14	.	TRBJ2-1	TRBD2	15	TGTGCCAGCAGCCAAGCCCAATTTAGCGGGACGGAGCAGTTCTTC	CASSQAQFSGTEQFF
TRBV7-2	.	TRBJ2-1	.	16	TGTGCCAGCAGCTTAGTCGGGGCCAGGGGCGAGAATGAGCAGTTCTTC	CASSLVGARGENEQFF
TRBV7-8	once	TRBJ1-2	.	15	TGTGCCAGCAGCTTAGACCATTACGGCTACTATGGCTACACCTTC	CASSLDHYGYYGYTF
TRBV10-3	few	TRBJ1-1	.	13	TGTGCCATCAGTAGGGACGCTTTAACTGAAGCTTTCTTT	CAISRDALTEAFF
TRBV5-8	once	TRBJ2-5	TRBD1	13	TGTGCCAGCAGCCAGGGACAGGTTAAGACCCAGTACTTC	CASSQGQVKTQYF
TRBV5-1	.	TRBJ2-7	.	12	TGCGCCAGCAGCCCCGACATCTACGAGCAGTACTTC	CASSPDIYEQYF
TRBV5-4	.	TRBJ2-5	.	16	TGTGCCAGCAGCCGTCCCAATGCTGGGGGCCAAGAGACCCAGTACTTC	CASSRPNAGGQETQYF
TRBV2	many	TRBJ2-2	.	15	TGTGCCAGCAGTCTTGACAGGAGTAACGCCGGGGAGCTGTTTTTT	CASSLDRSNAGELFF
TRBV4-2	.	TRBJ2-3	.	16	TGTGCCAGCAGCCAAGATCTTACAGGGCTCACAGATACGCAGTATTTT	CASSQDLTGLTDTQYF
TRBV6-5	.	TRBJ1-2	TRBD1	15	TGTGCCAGCAGTACGCCCCGGGACAGGGGATCGGGCTACACCTTC	CASSTPRDRGSGYTF
TRBV2	.	TRBJ2-3	TRBD2	15	TGTGCCAGCAGTCGAACGGGGGGTTTGATGGATACGCAGTATTTT	CASSRTGGLMDTQYF
TRBV28	few	TRBJ2-1	.	14	TGTGCCAGCAGTTTAGCTACCTTCGGGGATGAGCAGTTCTTC	CASSLATFGDEQFF
TRBV5-8	.	TRBJ2-5	.	15	TGTGCCAGCAGCAGCAGGTCAGGGCATCAAGAGACCCAGTACTTC	CASSSRSGHQETQYF
TRBV10-3	.	TRBJ1-1	TRBD1	13	TGTGCCATCAGGATGACAGGGGACACTGAAGCTTTCTTT	CAIRMTGDTEAFF
TRBV27	.	TRBJ2-1	TRBD2	15	TGTGCCAGCAGCCCCCGGCCGGGAGGGGGATATGAGCAGTTCTTC	CASSPRPGGGYEQFF
TRBV4-3	few	TRBJ1-5	.	14	TGCGCCAGCAGCCCCACTGCAGGGGCTGGGCCCCAGCATTTT	CASSPTAGAGPQHF
TRBV29-1	.	TRBJ2-7	TRBD1	12	TGCAGCGTAGTGACAGGGGGGTACGAGCAGTACTTC	CSVVTGGYEQYF
TRBV6-1	.	TRBJ2-3	.	16	TGTGCCGGCAGTGATAGGGCTAGCGCACGCACAGATACGCAGTATTTT	CAGSDRASARTDTQYF
TRBV27	.	TRBJ1-5	.	15	TGTGCCAGCAGTCTCCTACAGGATAGCAATCAGCCCCAGCATTTT	CASSLLQDSNQPQHF
TRBV9	.	TRBJ2-2	TRBD1	15	TGTGCCAGCAGCGTAGGAGACAGGGGCGCCGGGGAGCTGTTTTTT	CASSVGDRGAGELFF
TRBV5-1	.	TRBJ2-3	TRBD2	14	TGCGCCAGCCGGGGGGAGAGTACGACAGATACGCAGTATTTT	CASRGESTTDTQYF